This note documents a single TCR beta chain sequence. These data belong to a study of technical replicates of blood from a few donors. The data were produced by immunoSEQ multiplex PCR, yet TCRdb's version contains in-frame clones alone and is incomplete. Among around 72,000 clones listed, 95% to 98% were seen once. Germline values: CDR1 SGHTA, CDR2 FQGTGA. Deletions cut 3 bases from V and 5 bases from J, with 5 bases between. The CDR3 covers 12 residues. This chain connects TRBV7-3 to TRBJ2-1; D is undetermined. Sequenced: T cells isolated from PBMCs. This receptor was obtained from a human donor in good health. In DNA, the CDR3 is TGTGCCAGCAGCTTTGAGAACAATGAGCAGTTCTTC. Protein: CASSFENNEQFF.